This passage covers 30 T cell receptor beta chains from one sample sequenced in a study of T cells after yellow fever vaccination. TCRdb processed the 5' RACE reads anew with MiXCR; each CDR3 protein has one entry. In the table there are a few hundred thousand distinct CDR3 sequences, roughly 6.1% of which are singletons. The sequences come from PBMCs, collected 5 days after the yellow fever booster vaccination. All receptors come from a man younger than 45 who received the YFV17D yellow fever vaccine.

This clonotype was seen more than once but under ten times. The chain employs TRBV5-1 and TRBJ1-6, with 10 bases identical to TRBD1. V was pared by 1 base and J by 5 bases, with 3 bases of the junction left unmatched. The germline V gene has CDR1 SGHRS and CDR2 YFSETQ. This CDR3 contains 16 residues. The CDR3 region has the DNA TGCGCCAGCAGCTTGCTTGGACAGGGGGATAATTCACCCCTCCACTTT. Residues: CASSLLGQGDNSPLHF.

This clonotype was detected many times. The CDR3 here is CASTGTFGQPQHF. CDR3 nucleotides: TGTGCCAGCACCGGGACCTTCGGACAGCCCCAGCATTTT. The rearrangement joins TRBV6-6 to TRBJ1-5; D is possibly TRBD1 (5 bases). CDR3 size: 13 residues. CDR1 is MNHNY, CDR2 SVGAGI, per germline (reference sequence). Trimming took off 7 bases at V and 7 bases at J, with 14 bases between the two ends.

At least ten counts were recorded for this clonotype. This chain joins TRBV29-1 and TRBJ1-1; maybe TRBD1 (6 bases). Germline V lookup: CDR1 SQVTM, CDR2 ANQGSEA. This CDR3 comprises 11 residues. Trimming cost V 6 bases and J 6 bases, with 11 bases left between them. CDR3 loop: CSVIQGPEAFF. CDR3 DNA: TGCAGCGTGATACAGGGCCCTGAAGCTTTCTTT.

J is TRBJ1-6 and V is TRBV27, with TRBD1 as a possible D gene (6 bases). This CDR3 region has 13 residues. Trimming cost V 8 bases and J 6 bases, with 11 bases left between them. Germline CDR1 MNHEY, CDR2 SMNVEV (reference sequence). The CDR3 is CASAGQLNSPLHF. DNA for the CDR3: TGTGCCAGCGCCGGACAGCTTAATTCACCCCTCCACTTT.

This clonotype was seen many times. The rearrangement links TRBV12-3 or TRBV12-4 to TRBJ1-1, with 8 nucleotides matching TRBD1. With 8 bases clipped from V and 7 bases from J, the junction kept 12 bases outside the gene matches. This CDR3 comprises 14 residues. CDR3 DNA sequence: TGTGCCAGCTTTGAGAGGACAGGGTTGCTTGAAGCTTTCTTT. This translates into CASFERTGLLEAFF.

The sample holds many counts of this clonotype. The chain couples TRBV4-3 to TRBJ2-5; D gene uncertain. Germline V gene sequence: CDR1 LGHNA, CDR2 YSLEER. The CDR3 totals 13 residues. Between the trimmed V and J ends, which lost 4 bases and 5 bases, there was a span of 11 bases. The DNA of the CDR3 is TGCGCCAGCAGCCGAGCGTTAGTGGAGACCCAGTACTTC. Translated, it gives CASSRALVETQYF.

This clonotype showed up just a few times. This chain connects TRBV7-3 to TRBJ2-2; possibly TRBD1 or TRBD2 for D (5 bases each). Germline-derived CDR1 and CDR2 are SGHTA and FQGTGA. The CDR3 consists of 15 residues. Trimming took off 1 base at V and 4 bases at J, with 10 bases between the two ends. CDR3 in amino acids: CASSLKRDGTGELFF. The CDR3 DNA follows: TGTGCCAGCAGCTTAAAACGGGACGGCACCGGGGAGCTGTTTTTT.

This clonotype occurred many times. The chain joins TRBV6-2 or TRBV6-3 to TRBJ2-1; 8 bases line up with TRBD2. The CDR3 runs 16 residues. Trimming took 5 bases from V and 0 from J; bases not matched to a gene: 6. The germline CDR1 and CDR2 sequences are MNHEY and SVGEGT. The CDR3 nucleotides are TGTGCCAGCAGTGGACTAGCCGGGAGCTCCTACAATGAGCAGTTCTTC. Translated, it gives CASSGLAGSSYNEQFF.

There are a few counts of this clonotype. The rearrangement joins TRBV18 to TRBJ2-1; TRBD2 agrees at 7 bases. V shed 2 bases and J 9 bases; nucleotides not matched to a gene: 1. The CDR3 loop spans 12 amino acids. The V gene's germline CDR1 is KGHSH and CDR2 LQKENI. The CDR3 region has the DNA TGTGCCAGCTCACCAGGGGGGGGTGAGCAGTTCTTC. Its translation: CASSPGGGEQFF.

The chain recombines TRBV7-2 with TRBJ2-7; 10 bases are shared with TRBD2. Germline loops: CDR1 SGHTA, CDR2 FQGNSA. Unmatched junction bases numbered 7, after V lost 5 bases and J lost 0 bases. The CDR3 covers 16 residues. This chain's CDR3 is CASSPQGLATSYEQYF. The CDR3 DNA follows: TGTGCCAGCAGCCCTCAGGGACTAGCGACCTCCTACGAGCAGTACTTC.

In this sample, this clonotype turned up many times. The V gene is TRBV5-6, the J gene TRBJ2-7, with 7 bases aligning to TRBD1. The germline CDR1 and CDR2 sequences are SGHDT and YYEEEE. V trimming: 2 bases; J trimming: 2 bases; junction bases outside the gene matches: 4. This CDR3 comprises 14 residues. The CDR3 spells CASSFRQGAYEQYF. The DNA for the CDR3 is TGTGCCAGCAGCTTCCGGCAGGGGGCCTACGAGCAGTACTTC.

The genes are TRBV6-2 or TRBV6-3 and TRBJ2-5, with 9 bases matching TRBD1. Germline CDR1 is MNHEY and CDR2 is SVGEGT. V lost 6 bases, J lost 5 bases, and 16 bases stayed unmatched. The CDR3 has 17 residues. The CDR3 DNA follows: TGTGCCAGCAGCAGAAGAATTTCGGGACAGGGCCGGGAGACCCAGTACTTC. Its protein is CASSRRISGQGRETQYF.

The chain links TRBV20-1 to TRBJ2-7; D perhaps matches TRBD1 (5 bases). The CDR3 sequence is 15 residues long. The ends were cut back, 0 bases at V and 0 bases at J, with 12 bases in the middle. Germline CDR1 reads DFQATT; CDR2 reads SNEGSKA (reference sequence). The CDR3 DNA is TGCAGTGCTAGAGATCCAGGGAAAAGCTCCTACGAGCAGTACTTC. This encodes CSARDPGKSSYEQYF.

There are a few counts of this clonotype. Germline is not matched at one junction end, which may reflect a read error. The V call is TRBV20-1, the J call TRBJ2-7; D perhaps matches TRBD2 (5 bases). This CDR3 region has 13 residues. Germline CDR1 and CDR2: DFQATT and SNEGSKA (reference sequence). CDR3 DNA: TGCAGTGCTAGACGCCCGGACTCCTCCGAGCAGTACTTC. Translation gives CSARRPDSSEQYF.

This clonotype was seen at least ten times. The rearrangement links TRBV13 to TRBJ2-3; 8 bases line up with TRBD1. V lost 5 bases, J lost 2 bases, and 3 bases stayed unmatched. CDR1 and CDR2 from the germline V gene are PRHDT and FYEKMQ (reference sequence). This CDR3 spans 14 amino acids. The CDR3 sequence: CASSRTGITDTQYF. The CDR3 DNA reads TGTGCCAGCAGCCGGACAGGGATCACAGATACGCAGTATTTT. Together with reference TRBV13 and TRBJ2-3, the CDR3 gives the full variable domain: AAGVIQSPRHLIKEKRETATLKCYPIPRHDTVYWYQQGPGQDPQFLISFYEKMQSDKGSIPDRFSAQQFSDYHSELNMSSLELGDSALYFCASSRTGITDTQYFGPGTRLTVL.

This clonotype came up many times. V gene TRBV15 combines with J gene TRBJ2-1; 7 bases are shared with TRBD1. The CDR3 loop spans 15 amino acids. Trimming cost V 3 bases and J 4 bases; bases outside gene matches: 6. Germline loops: CDR1 LNHNV, CDR2 YYDKDF (reference sequence). CDR3 DNA sequence: TGTGCCACCAGCAGGACCGGGACAGCTTACAATGAGCAGTTCTTC. It yields the protein CATSRTGTAYNEQFF.

In its sample, this clonotype was seen a few times. In DNA form, the CDR3 reads TGCAGTGCTGGAGCGGGGGCGCCAACAGGGGTCGAGTTCTTC. Translation gives CSAGAGAPTGVEFF. This chain joins TRBV20-1 and TRBJ2-1; the D gene is possibly TRBD2 (8 bases). The germline CDR1 and CDR2 sequences are DFQATT and SNEGSKA (reference sequence). The CDR3 extends over 14 amino acids. The V and J ends lost 5 bases and 14 bases respectively, with 25 bases between them.

This clonotype was recorded a few times. The chain employs TRBV12-3 or TRBV12-4 and TRBJ1-2, with 8 bases lining up with TRBD1. This CDR3 is 15 amino acids long. J lost 1 base, V lost 3 bases, and 4 bases had no gene match. CDR3 protein: CASSFRTGYNYGYTF. The CDR3 DNA reads TGTGCCAGCAGTTTTCGGACAGGGTATAACTATGGCTACACCTTC.

The chain recombines TRBV20-1 with TRBJ2-7; D unclear. The CDR3 has 12 residues. V lost 6 bases and J lost 2, with 11 bases in between. CDR1 DFQATT and CDR2 SNEGSKA come from the germline V gene (reference sequence). Here the CDR3 reads CSAPFRPYEQYF. In DNA form, the CDR3 reads TGCAGTGCCCCATTTCGACCCTACGAGCAGTACTTC.

The rearrangement joins TRBV12-3 or TRBV12-4 to TRBJ2-5, with D possibly matching TRBD1 (6 bases). The V gene lost 3 bases and the J gene lost 5 bases, with 10 bases spanning the gap. The CDR3 sequence is 13 residues long. Written as DNA, the CDR3 is TGTGCCAGCAGTTTGGACAGTGCGGAGACCCAGTACTTC. Encoded protein: CASSLDSAETQYF.

This clonotype was seen at least ten times. The rearrangement uses TRBV25-1 and TRBJ2-5; D not resolved. V lost 2 bases and J lost 5, with 0 bases in between. CDR3 size: 10 residues. Germline V lookup: CDR1 MGHDK, CDR2 SYGVNS. The CDR3 is CASSEETQYF. In DNA form, the CDR3 reads TGTGCCAGCAGTGAAGAGACCCAGTACTTC.

The chain links TRBV15 to TRBJ1-2; D unclear. This CDR3 comprises 15 residues. V was shortened by 0 bases and J by 0 bases, with 8 bases between the two germline ends. Germline-derived CDR1 and CDR2 are LNHNV and YYDKDF (reference sequence). CDR3 amino acids: CATSRESRPNYGYTF. The CDR3 region has the DNA TGTGCCACCAGCAGAGAGTCTAGACCTAACTATGGCTACACCTTC.

This clonotype was recorded many times. J is TRBJ2-5 and V is TRBV3-1; D not resolved. The CDR3 is made up of 14 amino acids. The germline gives CDR1 LGHDT, CDR2 YNNKEL (reference sequence). V lost 1 base and J lost 2, with 8 bases in between. DNA of the CDR3: TGTGCCAGCAGCCAAGTATCAGAGCAAGAGACCCAGTACTTC. Translated, it gives CASSQVSEQETQYF.

The chain uses TRBV6-5 and TRBJ2-1; a weak D match, TRBD1 (5 bases). V lost 7 bases and J 1 base, leaving 8 bases between the germline ends. The CDR3 is 13 amino acids. Germline loops: CDR1 MNHEY, CDR2 SVGAGI. This CDR3 reads CASKPGSYNEQFF. CDR3 nucleotide sequence: TGTGCCAGCAAGCCAGGGTCCTACAATGAGCAGTTCTTC.

This clonotype has only a few counts. V usage is TRBV5-4 and J usage is TRBJ2-1; possible D gene TRBD2, 6 bases. The germline V gene encodes CDR1 SGHNT and CDR2 YYREEE (reference sequence). V gave up 3 bases and J gave up 0 bases, with 13 bases separating them. CDR3 length: 16 residues. CDR3 nucleotides: TGTGCCAGCAGCTCCGTGGGAGGCAGCTCCTACAATGAGCAGTTCTTC. Translating gives CASSSVGGSSYNEQFF.

This clonotype has only a few counts. The chain links TRBV6-5 to TRBJ1-4; 10 bases agree with TRBD1. The V gene's germline CDR1 is MNHEY and CDR2 SVGAGI. V lost 1 base to trimming and J lost 6 bases; unmatched junction nucleotides: 2. CDR3 size: 15 residues. In nucleotides, the CDR3 is TGTGCCAGCAGTTACTACGGGACAGGGGATGAAAAACTGTTTTTT. Protein product: CASSYYGTGDEKLFF.

This chain joins TRBV4-3 and TRBJ2-1, with TRBD2 matching over 10 bases. Germline V gene data show CDR1 as LGHNA and CDR2 as YSLEER. This CDR3 has 15 residues. V lost 5 bases and J lost 6; bases outside the gene matches: 7. The CDR3 DNA sequence: TGCGCCAGCAGCTTCTCCGGGACTAGCGTCAATGAGCAGTTCTTC. Translated, it gives CASSFSGTSVNEQFF.

This rearrangement joins TRBV13 to TRBJ2-7; D may be TRBD2 (7 bases). The CDR3 has 15 residues. V lost 6 bases and J lost 0, with 15 bases in between. Germline-derived CDR1 and CDR2 are PRHDT and FYEKMQ (reference sequence). The CDR3 region is CASRGAGESSYEQYF. CDR3 nucleotides: TGTGCCAGCAGGGGGGCGGGAGAGAGCTCCTACGAGCAGTACTTC.

In its sample, this clonotype was seen a few times. This rearrangement joins TRBV14 to TRBJ1-2; 7 positions match TRBD1. This CDR3 has 16 amino acids. V dropped 0 bases and J dropped 7; count of bases not matched to a gene: 11. In germline, CDR1 is SGHDN, CDR2 FVKESK. CDR3 DNA: TGTGCCAGCAGCCAAGACGGGTCCAGACAGGGTCTTGGCTACACCTTC. This sequence encodes CASSQDGSRQGLGYTF.

The table lists this clonotype with many counts. The chain has TRBV5-1 and TRBJ2-3; 7 bases align to TRBD1. V lost 4 bases, J lost 0 bases, and 5 bases stayed unmatched. CDR1 and CDR2 from the germline V gene are SGHRS and YFSETQ. The CDR3 extends over 15 amino acids. CDR3 sequence: CASSGTVSSTDTQYF. The CDR3 region has the DNA TGCGCCAGCAGCGGGACAGTCAGTAGCACAGATACGCAGTATTTT. The variable domain in full, completed from reference TRBV5-1 and TRBJ2-3, reads KAGVTQTPRYLIKTRGQQVTLSCSPISGHRSVSWYQQTPGQGLQFLFEYFSETQRNKGNFPGRFSGRQFSNSRSEMNVSTLELGDSALYLCASSGTVSSTDTQYFGPGTRLTVL.